The next 9 T cell receptor beta chains were all read from a single sample in a study of early T cells in non-severe SARS-CoV-2 infection. Each CDR3 protein is one row after TCRdb ran MiXCR on the 5' RACE reads. This repertoire shows tens of thousands of distinct CDR3 sequences, about 7% found once; its top ten account for approximately 4%. The sample was whole blood. The origin of the receptors is an adult who was a healthcare worker with PCR-confirmed SARS-CoV-2 infection or an uninfected control (not recorded which).

For this clonotype: A single base separates this from a much larger clone, so it may be a read error. CDR3 in amino acids: CASSVRGLAGYNEQLF. DNA of the CDR3: TGTGCCAGCAGCGTCCGGGGGCTAGCGGGTTACAATGAGCAGTTGTTC. The chain recombines TRBV7-8 with TRBJ2-1; 8 nucleotides agree with TRBD2. Germline V lookup: CDR1 SGHVS, CDR2 FQNEAQ. The CDR3 has 16 amino acids.

This clonotype was picked up many times. V gene TRBV20-1 combines with J gene TRBJ1-6, with TRBD1 identical over 9 bases. The CDR3 loop spans 13 amino acids. Germline assignment: CDR1 DFQATT and CDR2 SNEGSKA (reference sequence). V lost 4 bases and J lost 9; bases outside the gene matches: 4. For the CDR3, the DNA is TGCAGTGCTATGAAGACAGGGGGTTCACCCCTCCACTTT. This encodes CSAMKTGGSPLHF.

There are a few counts of this clonotype. This chain connects TRBV29-1 to TRBJ2-7; 8 nucleotides match TRBD1. CDR1 and CDR2 from the germline V gene are SQVTM and ANQGSEA. The junction had 6 bases not matched to a gene; V was cut back by 1 base and J by 4 bases. This CDR3 region has 14 residues. CDR3 protein: CSVEARDRNYEQYF. As DNA, the CDR3 is TGCAGCGTTGAAGCCCGGGACAGGAATTACGAGCAGTACTTC.

This clonotype was seen ten or more times. The V and J genes are TRBV9 and TRBJ2-7, with a weak D call TRBD2 (5 bases). Trimming shortened V by 0 bases and J by 2 bases, and 12 bases separated the two germline ends. The CDR3 covers 15 residues. The germline gives CDR1 SGDLS, CDR2 YYNGEE. This CDR3 reads CASSVGVDWAYEQYF. The CDR3, as DNA: TGTGCCAGCAGCGTAGGGGTGGACTGGGCCTACGAGCAGTACTTC.

This clonotype was counted at least ten times. This rearrangement joins TRBV28 to TRBJ2-3; D is ambiguous. V lost 7 bases, J lost 3 bases, and 11 bases lay in between. Germline loops: CDR1 MDHEN, CDR2 SYDVKM. The CDR3 length is 13 residues. The CDR3 sequence is CASTPTGTDTQYF. The CDR3 coding sequence is TGTGCCAGCACTCCGACTGGGACAGATACGCAGTATTTT.

This clonotype was observed many times. The V and J genes are TRBV4-1 and TRBJ2-2; 9 bases align to TRBD2. Trimming at V came to 0 bases and at J to 2 bases, leaving 4 bases not matched to a gene. CDR3 length: 17 amino acids. The germline gives CDR1 MGHRA, CDR2 YSYEKL. CDR3 in DNA: TGCGCCAGCAGCCAAGATCCAGCGGGAGGAAACACCGGGGAGCTGTTTTTT. As protein: CASSQDPAGGNTGELFF.

This clonotype has a count of ten or more. V and J are TRBV29-1 and TRBJ2-3, with 7 bases lining up with TRBD2. V shed 8 bases, J shed 0 bases, and the junction held 8 bases outside the gene matches. In germline, CDR1 is SQVTM, CDR2 ANQGSEA. This CDR3 has 14 residues. The CDR3 DNA is TGCAGCTCTACCTTAGCGGGTAGCACAGATACGCAGTATTTT. This gives the protein CSSTLAGSTDTQYF.

This clonotype was seen ten or more times. The rearrangement joins TRBV7-9 to TRBJ2-7; tentatively, D is TRBD1 (7 bases). The CDR3 consists of 16 residues. V lost 4 bases, J lost 3 bases, and 19 bases lay in between. Germline V gene sequence: CDR1 SEHNR, CDR2 FQNEAQ (reference sequence). The CDR3 reads CASSSRDREAFYEQYF. For the CDR3, the DNA is TGTGCCAGCAGCTCCCGAGACAGGGAGGCCTTCTACGAGCAGTACTTC.

V and J are TRBV5-1 and TRBJ2-1, with D perhaps given as TRBD1 or TRBD2 (5 bases each). CDR1 is SGHRS, CDR2 YFSETQ, per germline. CDR3 length: 16 amino acids. Trimming cost V 1 base and J 5 bases, with 16 bases left between them. CDR3 amino acids: CASSLSGPLGDNEQFF. CDR3 in DNA: TGCGCCAGCAGCTTGTCAGGGCCCTTGGGGGACAATGAGCAGTTCTTC.